The sequence of this TCR beta chain was determined in a study of CD8+CD57+ T cells in acquired aplastic anemia. Study background: Roughly 3.2 ug was the average amount of DNA from sorted CD4+ and CD8+ cells. CD4+ reads averaged around 9.9 million in healthy donors. Study results and caveats: Overlapping CD8+ CDR3 repertoires of patients and controls contained 25 to 35 shared sequences. Patient and control CD8+ Simpson's diversity was not significantly different.

This clonotype was seen ten or more times. Its antigen is as yet unknown. The CDR3 covers 16 residues. Between the trimmed V and J ends, which lost 0 bases and 1 base, there was a span of 13 bases. CDR1 and CDR2 from the germline V gene are MNHEY and SVGEGT. Both TCR beta VDJ combination and CDR3 sequence profiling were carried out. Genomic DNA was the template for this profiling. TCRdb reprocessed the reads with MiXCR, giving one entry per CDR3 protein. Counted here are some 170,000 distinct CDR3 sequences, roughly 40% occurring once; the ten biggest clones make up 1.1%. Sequenced input: sorted CD4+, CD8+, or CD8+CD57+ T cells (not recorded which) from PBMCs. The source of this sequence is a human donor in good health. The V gene is TRBV6-2 or TRBV6-3, the J gene TRBJ2-7; D ambiguous. The CDR3 DNA is TGTGCCAGCAGTTACTCGGGTAATTCCATATCCTACGAGCAGTACTTC. Amino acid sequence: CASSYSGNSISYEQYF.